This TCR beta chain was retrieved from a study of blood T cell repertoires in COVID-19. About the study: The samples span acute and convalescent COVID-19 from the United States, Italy and Spain. Sources were T cells, B-cell-depleted T cells, or PBMCs; the material itself was cDNA or gDNA.

This clone was picked up a small number of times. The CDR3 length is 16 residues. Germline CDR1 is MGHRA and CDR2 is YSYEKL. V lost 5 bases to trimming and J lost 9 bases; unmatched junction nucleotides: 16. Only in-frame clones appear in the TCRdb table, and some are missing; sequencing was by immunoSEQ multiplex PCR. The sample carries roughly 120,000 clones, about nine tenths recorded once. One Seattle source followed patients from active infection through their disease course. The source material was peripheral blood. This sequence originates from a man aged 60 to 75 with COVID-19, enrolled during active disease. The chain combines TRBV4-1 with TRBJ2-1; TRBD2 matches 7 bases. In nucleotides, the CDR3 is TGCGCCAGCAGCTCCCGACTAGCAGGTCAATTCGGTGAGCAGTTCTTC. It translates to CASSSRLAGQFGEQFF.